Included here is one T cell receptor beta chain sequence, with context. No antigen is known for it. The library was made from cDNA and included unique molecular identifiers. When roughly 1 to 10 million T cells were used, they gave approximately 450,000 cDNA molecules. TCRdb re-called the PCR reads through MiXCR, storing one row per CDR3 protein. This sample has under 900,000 distinct CDR3 sequences, with approximately 53% found just once. This sample stems from a study of post-analysis software for immune sequencing data. Overall study findings and caveats: Five TRBV segments, including TRBV5-6, TRBV5-1 and TRBV20-1, were more frequent in patients than controls. Patients with multiple sclerosis recorded significantly lower normalized Chao1 diversity than controls, the study found.

V dropped 5 bases and J dropped 5; count of bases not matched to a gene: 17. This CDR3 comprises 16 residues. CDR1 DFQATT and CDR2 SNEGSKA come from the germline V gene (reference sequence). Material: blood. The rearrangement links TRBV20-1 to TRBJ1-2; 7 bases match TRBD1. The receptor comes from a girl under 18 with multiple sclerosis. The CDR3 coding sequence is TGCAGTGCTGACCACCTAGGGGGGGACAGCCTTTATGGCTACACCTTC. It encodes CSADHLGGDSLYGYTF.